Included here is one T cell receptor beta chain sequence, with context. The antigen is not known. The CDR3 extends over 14 amino acids. V dropped 2 bases and J dropped 5 bases, with 10 bases sitting between them. CDR1 is SGHNT and CDR2 is YENEEA in the germline V gene. This sample is drawn from a study of shared clonotypes between healthy human individuals. Donation came from healthy HIV-negative adults that had no recent acute infections or vaccinations. Regarding the study as a whole: Blood alone was sampled, and tissue repertoires likely differ.

Every immunoSEQ plate was one replicate of a subset's evenly spread DNA. The assay was immunoSEQ multiplex PCR, and TCRdb's table has in-frame clones only and misses some. This sample has about 680,000 clones, with less than 80% found just once. This TCR was recovered from a woman under 40 in good health. V is TRBV11-3 and J is TRBJ2-1, with D tentatively TRBD2 (5 bases). The sequenced material came from memory CD4+ T cells sorted from blood. Subset reported: CD45RA-negative fraction. Here the CDR3 reads CASSLSAGDNEQFF. Here the CDR3 DNA reads TGTGCCAGCAGCTTATCTGCGGGCGACAATGAGCAGTTCTTC.